A selection of T cell receptor beta chains follows, all from one sample in a study of blood T cell repertoires in COVID-19. Generated by immunoSEQ multiplex PCR, the TCRdb table keeps only in-frame clones and is missing some. The data contain 200,000 to 250,000 clones, roughly 80% of them seen just once; the ten biggest clones take up less than 6%. Sample: peripheral blood. Receptors originate from a woman in her seventies with COVID-19, enrolled during active disease. Each CDR3 is given with its conserved first and last residue. D genes are given only for firm matches. A row's size may be missing; if present it is once, few, many or a size class.

v_call: TRBV30
j_call: TRBJ1-2
clone_size: .
cdr3_length: 14
d_call: TRBD1
cdr3_nt: TGTGCCTGGAGTATAGGACAGGGGGCGGGGGACTACACCTTC
cdr3_aa: CAWSIGQGAGDYTF

v_call: TRBV27
j_call: TRBJ1-1
clone_size: .
cdr3_length: 16
d_call: .
cdr3_nt: TGTGCCAGCAGCCTTATCGGAGGAGGGCCAAACACTGAAGCTTTCTTT
cdr3_aa: CASSLIGGGPNTEAFF

v_call: TRBV19
j_call: TRBJ2-2
clone_size: .
cdr3_length: 11
d_call: .
cdr3_nt: TGTGCCAGTAGTATTAACGGGGAGCTGTTTTTT
cdr3_aa: CASSINGELFF

v_call: TRBV30
j_call: TRBJ1-5
clone_size: .
cdr3_length: 15
d_call: TRBD1
cdr3_nt: TGTGCCTGGAGTGTTCCAGGGGGTAGCCGGCAGCCCCAGCATTTT
cdr3_aa: CAWSVPGGSRQPQHF

v_call: TRBV27
j_call: TRBJ1-1
clone_size: .
cdr3_length: 13
d_call: .
cdr3_nt: TGTGCCAGCAGTATATCAGGGAGGACTGAAGCTTTCTTT
cdr3_aa: CASSISGRTEAFF

v_call: TRBV19
j_call: TRBJ1-4
clone_size: once
cdr3_length: 14
d_call: .
cdr3_nt: TGTGCCAGTAGTATAATGGGACTCGAGGAAAAACTGTTTTTT
cdr3_aa: CASSIMGLEEKLFF

v_call: TRBV9
j_call: TRBJ2-7
clone_size: .
cdr3_length: 13
d_call: TRBD1
cdr3_nt: TGTGCCAGCAGCTACAGGGGGACCTACGAGCAGTACTTC
cdr3_aa: CASSYRGTYEQYF

v_call: TRBV28
j_call: TRBJ2-1
clone_size: .
cdr3_length: 13
d_call: .
cdr3_nt: TGTGCCAGCAGTTTTCACTCTAGATACGGGCAGTTCTTC
cdr3_aa: CASSFHSRYGQFF

v_call: TRBV7-3
j_call: TRBJ2-3
clone_size: .
cdr3_length: 15
d_call: TRBD2
cdr3_nt: TGTGCCAGCAGCCAGACTAGCGGGGCGGCAGATACGCAGTATTTT
cdr3_aa: CASSQTSGAADTQYF

v_call: TRBV10-3
j_call: TRBJ1-2
clone_size: .
cdr3_length: 12
d_call: .
cdr3_nt: TGTGCCATCACTGCAGGAAACTATGGCTACACCTTC
cdr3_aa: CAITAGNYGYTF